This TCR beta chain stems from a study of neoadjuvant anti-PD-1 for oral cavity cancer. Study-wide findings and caveats: Treg/Th17 ratio rose with pretreatment blood and fell with post-treatment tumor TCRbeta clonality.

Comment on this clone: The antigen is unknown.

The table came from immunoSEQ multiplex PCR; TCRdb's copy has only in-frame clones and leaves some out. The sample has 55,000 to 75,000 clones, less than 90% seen once; the top ten hold around 2.8%. Time point described: after neoadjuvant nivolumab, at surgical resection. The sequence came from a person between 40 and 85 years old with oral cavity squamous cell carcinoma. The material sequenced was PBMCs, taken after nivolumab (anti-PD-1) treatment.

CDR3 in amino acids: CASSSSSPLENTEAFF. Written as DNA, the CDR3 is TGTGCCAGCAGCTCGAGCTCACCCCTAGAGAACACTGAAGCTTTCTTT. The gene calls are TRBV5-5 and TRBJ1-1; unclear D gene. This CDR3 comprises 16 residues. V shed 3 bases and J shed 1 base, with 16 bases lying between them. CDR1 is SGHKS and CDR2 is YYEKEE in the germline V gene (reference sequence).